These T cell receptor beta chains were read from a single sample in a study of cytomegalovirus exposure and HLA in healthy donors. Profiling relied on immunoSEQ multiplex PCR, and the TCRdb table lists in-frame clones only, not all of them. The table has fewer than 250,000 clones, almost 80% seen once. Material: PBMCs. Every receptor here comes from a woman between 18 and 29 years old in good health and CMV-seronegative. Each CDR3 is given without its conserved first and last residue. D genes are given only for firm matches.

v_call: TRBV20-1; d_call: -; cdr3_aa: SARVARAQY
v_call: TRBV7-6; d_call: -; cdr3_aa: ASSPRGDYGYT
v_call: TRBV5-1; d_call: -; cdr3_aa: ASSLATEAF
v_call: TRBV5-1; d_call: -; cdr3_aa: ASSLAGQQETQY
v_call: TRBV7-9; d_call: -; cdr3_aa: ASSLGAGNSYNEQF
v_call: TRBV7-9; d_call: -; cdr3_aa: ASRPPGDHYGYT
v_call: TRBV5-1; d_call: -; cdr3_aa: ASSLDPGLNTEAF
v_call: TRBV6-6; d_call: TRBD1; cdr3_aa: ASRPGTGAHEQY
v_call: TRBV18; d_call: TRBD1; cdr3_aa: ASSLGQGGHTEAF
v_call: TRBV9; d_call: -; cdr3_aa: ASSPRGRRYNEQF
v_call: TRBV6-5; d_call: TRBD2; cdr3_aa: ASSPLRDYHNEQF
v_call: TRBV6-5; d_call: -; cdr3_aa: ASRLRDSYYEQY
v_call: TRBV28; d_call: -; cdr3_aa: ASSSYYEQY
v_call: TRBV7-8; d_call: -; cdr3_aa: ASTQGFGNQPQH
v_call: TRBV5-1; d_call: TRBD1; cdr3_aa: ASSFGQGEAF
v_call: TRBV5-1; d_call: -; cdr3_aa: ASSLGTSGSNSPLH
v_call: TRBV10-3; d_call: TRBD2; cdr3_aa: AISPVPGTSGSLEETQY
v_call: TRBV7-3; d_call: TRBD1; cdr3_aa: ASSLFRQGALSGANVLT
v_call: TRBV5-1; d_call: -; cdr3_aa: ASSFSQGVYNEQF
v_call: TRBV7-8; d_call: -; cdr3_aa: ASSLKELANYGYT
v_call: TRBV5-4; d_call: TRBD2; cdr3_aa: ASSAPLAGGEDEQF
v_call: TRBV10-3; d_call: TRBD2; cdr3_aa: AISDGGRNSYEQY
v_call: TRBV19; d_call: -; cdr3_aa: ASSSRATGSSGANVLT
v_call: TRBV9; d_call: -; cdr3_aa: ASSETQLNTEAF
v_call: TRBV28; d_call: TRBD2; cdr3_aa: ASSMTSGGAADTQY
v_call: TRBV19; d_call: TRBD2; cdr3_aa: ASGAGNPDTQY
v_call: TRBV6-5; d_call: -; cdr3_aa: ASRQGTDTQY
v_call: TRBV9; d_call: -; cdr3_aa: ASSVGKGLNTIY
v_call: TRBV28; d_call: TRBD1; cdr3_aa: ASSPPTGGHTEAF
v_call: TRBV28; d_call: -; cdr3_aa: ASAIGGAVSGANVLT
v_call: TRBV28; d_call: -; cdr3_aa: ASVPYGSSYEQY
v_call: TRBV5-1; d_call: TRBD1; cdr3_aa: ASSGQEGQEQY
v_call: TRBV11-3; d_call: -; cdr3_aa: ASSLDYSLYNEQF
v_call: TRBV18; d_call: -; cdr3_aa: ASSPPGGANVLT
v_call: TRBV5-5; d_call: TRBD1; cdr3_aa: ASSLDRGLGQPQH